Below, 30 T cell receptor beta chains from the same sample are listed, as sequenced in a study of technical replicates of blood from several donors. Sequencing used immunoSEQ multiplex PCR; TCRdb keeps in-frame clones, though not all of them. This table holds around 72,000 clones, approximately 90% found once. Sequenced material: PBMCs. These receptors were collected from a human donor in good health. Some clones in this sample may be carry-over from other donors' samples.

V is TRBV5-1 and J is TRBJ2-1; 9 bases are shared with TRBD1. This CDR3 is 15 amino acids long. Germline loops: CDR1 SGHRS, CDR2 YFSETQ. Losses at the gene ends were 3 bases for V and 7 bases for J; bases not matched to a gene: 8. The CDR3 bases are TGCGCCAGCAGCTCAACAGGGGGCGCTGGTAATGAGCAGTTCTTC. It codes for CASSSTGGAGNEQFF.

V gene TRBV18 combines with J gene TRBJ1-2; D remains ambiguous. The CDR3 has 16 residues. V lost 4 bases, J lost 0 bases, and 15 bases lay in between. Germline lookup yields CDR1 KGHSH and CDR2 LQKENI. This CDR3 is CASSQSVPTSNYGYTF. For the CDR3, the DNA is TGTGCCAGCTCACAAAGTGTCCCCACATCTAACTATGGCTACACCTTC.

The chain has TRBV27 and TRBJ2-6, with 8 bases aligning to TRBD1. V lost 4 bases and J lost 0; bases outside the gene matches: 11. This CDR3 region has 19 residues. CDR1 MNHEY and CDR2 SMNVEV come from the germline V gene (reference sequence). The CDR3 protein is CASSSQRQGPLSGANVLTF. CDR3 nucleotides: TGTGCCAGCAGTTCACAGCGACAGGGGCCCCTCTCTGGGGCCAACGTCCTGACTTTC. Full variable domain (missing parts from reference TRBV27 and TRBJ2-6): EAQVTQNPRYLITVTGKKLTVTCSQNMNHEYMSWYRQDPGLGLRQIYYSMNVEVTDKGDVPEGYKVSRKEKRNFPLILESPSPNQTSLYFCASSSQRQGPLSGANVLTFGAGSRLTVL.

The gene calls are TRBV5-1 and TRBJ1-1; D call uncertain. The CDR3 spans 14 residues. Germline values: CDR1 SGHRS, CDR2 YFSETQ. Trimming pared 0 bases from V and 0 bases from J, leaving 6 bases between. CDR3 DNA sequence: TGCGCCAGCAGCTTGGCCTTCCTGAACACTGAAGCTTTCTTT. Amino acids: CASSLAFLNTEAFF. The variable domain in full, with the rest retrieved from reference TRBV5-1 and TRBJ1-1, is KAGVTQTPRYLIKTRGQQVTLSCSPISGHRSVSWYQQTPGQGLQFLFEYFSETQRNKGNFPGRFSGRQFSNSRSEMNVSTLELGDSALYLCASSLAFLNTEAFFGQGTRLTVV.

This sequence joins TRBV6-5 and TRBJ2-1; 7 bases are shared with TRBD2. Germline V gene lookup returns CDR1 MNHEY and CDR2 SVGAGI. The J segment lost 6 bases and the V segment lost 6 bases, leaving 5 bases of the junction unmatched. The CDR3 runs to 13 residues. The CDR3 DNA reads TGTGCCAGCAGCTCCGGGACTATCAATGAGCAGTTCTTC. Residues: CASSSGTINEQFF.

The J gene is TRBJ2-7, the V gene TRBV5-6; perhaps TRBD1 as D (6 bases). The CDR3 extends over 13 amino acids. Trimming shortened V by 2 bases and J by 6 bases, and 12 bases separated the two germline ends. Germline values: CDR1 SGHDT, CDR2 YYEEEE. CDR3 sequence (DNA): TGTGCCAGCAGCTTTAGAAACAGGGCCGAGCAGTACTTC. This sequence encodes CASSFRNRAEQYF.

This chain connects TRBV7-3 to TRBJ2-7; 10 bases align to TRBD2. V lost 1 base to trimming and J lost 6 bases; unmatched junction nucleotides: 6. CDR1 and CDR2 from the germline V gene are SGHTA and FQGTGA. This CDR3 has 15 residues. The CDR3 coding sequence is TGTGCCAGCAGCTTAATACTAGCGGGATTTAGCGAGCAGTACTTC. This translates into CASSLILAGFSEQYF. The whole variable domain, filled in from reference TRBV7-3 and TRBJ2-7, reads GAGVSQTPSNKVTEKGKYVELRCDPISGHTALYWYRQSLGQGPEFLIYFQGTGAADDSGLPNDRFFAVRPEGSVSTLKIQRTERGDSAVYLCASSLILAGFSEQYFGPGTRLTVT.

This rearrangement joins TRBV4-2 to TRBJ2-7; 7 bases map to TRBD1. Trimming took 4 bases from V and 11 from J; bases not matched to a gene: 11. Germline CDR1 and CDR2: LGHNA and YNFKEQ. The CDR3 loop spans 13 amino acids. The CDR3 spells CASSPSRDRAKYF. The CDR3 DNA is TGTGCCAGCAGCCCGAGCCGAGACAGGGCTAAGTACTTC.

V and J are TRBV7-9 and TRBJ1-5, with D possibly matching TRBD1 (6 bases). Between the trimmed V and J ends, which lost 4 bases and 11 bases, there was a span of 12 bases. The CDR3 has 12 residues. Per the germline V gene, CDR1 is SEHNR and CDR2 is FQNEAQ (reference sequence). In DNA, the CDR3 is TGTGCCAGCAGCTCAGGGACATCTGCCCAGCATTTT. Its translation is CASSSGTSAQHF. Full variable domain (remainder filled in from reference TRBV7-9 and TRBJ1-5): DTGVSQNPRHKITKRGQNVTFRCDPISEHNRLYWYRQTLGQGPEFLTYFQNEAQLEKSRLLSDRFSAERPKGSFSTLEIQRTEQGDSAMYLCASSSGTSAQHFGDGTRLSIL.

The CDR3 DNA follows: TGTGCCAGCAGCTTAGGGAACTTCCTAGGCTATGGCTACACCTTC. Translating it yields CASSLGNFLGYGYTF. The J gene is TRBJ1-2, the V gene TRBV7-9; D is unresolved. This CDR3 is 15 amino acids long. CDR1 and CDR2 (germline): SEHNR, FQNEAQ (reference sequence). V was clipped by 1 base and J by 4 bases, with 13 bases between them. Complete variable domain (other parts from reference TRBV7-9 and TRBJ1-2): DTGVSQNPRHKITKRGQNVTFRCDPISEHNRLYWYRQTLGQGPEFLTYFQNEAQLEKSRLLSDRFSAERPKGSFSTLEIQRTEQGDSAMYLCASSLGNFLGYGYTFGSGTRLTVV.

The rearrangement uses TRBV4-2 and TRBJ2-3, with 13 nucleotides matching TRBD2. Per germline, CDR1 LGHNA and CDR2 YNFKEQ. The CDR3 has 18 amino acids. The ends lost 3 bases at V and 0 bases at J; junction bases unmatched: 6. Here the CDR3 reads CASSQLGTSGTSTDTQYF. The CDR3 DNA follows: TGTGCCAGCAGCCAGTTAGGGACTAGCGGGACTAGCACAGATACGCAGTATTTT.

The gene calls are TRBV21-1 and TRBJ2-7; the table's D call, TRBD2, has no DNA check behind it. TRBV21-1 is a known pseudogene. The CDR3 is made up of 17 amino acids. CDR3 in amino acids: CASSKAGSGGRAYEQYF. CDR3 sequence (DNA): TGTGCCAGCAGCAAAGCGGGCAGCGGGGGGCGCGCCTACGAGCAGTACTTC.

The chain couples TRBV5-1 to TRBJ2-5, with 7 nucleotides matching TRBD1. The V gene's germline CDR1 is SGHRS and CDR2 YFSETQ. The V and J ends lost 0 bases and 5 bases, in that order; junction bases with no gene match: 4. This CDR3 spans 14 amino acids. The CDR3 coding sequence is TGCGCCAGCAGCTTGGCAGGGGGTCAGGAGACCCAGTACTTC. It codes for CASSLAGGQETQYF.

This chain's CDR3 is CASSLGLAGIETQYF. The CDR3 DNA reads TGTGCCAGCAGCTTGGGACTAGCGGGAATAGAGACCCAGTACTTC. The chain is built from TRBV7-6 and TRBJ2-5, with 13 bases lining up with TRBD2. The CDR3 sequence is 15 residues long. Looked up from germline, CDR1 is SGHVS and CDR2 is FNYEAQ. With 3 bases clipped from V and 4 bases from J, the junction kept 2 bases outside the gene matches.

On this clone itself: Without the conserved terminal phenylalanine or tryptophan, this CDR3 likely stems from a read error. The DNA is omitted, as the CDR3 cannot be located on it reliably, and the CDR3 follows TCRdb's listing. This CDR3 is CASTRSLLAGLVCI. The rearrangement links TRBV2 to TRBJ2-7; the table's D call, TRBD2, was not checked against the DNA. CDR1 and CDR2 from the germline V gene are SNHLY and FYNNEI. The length of the CDR3 is 14 amino acids, counting both ends.

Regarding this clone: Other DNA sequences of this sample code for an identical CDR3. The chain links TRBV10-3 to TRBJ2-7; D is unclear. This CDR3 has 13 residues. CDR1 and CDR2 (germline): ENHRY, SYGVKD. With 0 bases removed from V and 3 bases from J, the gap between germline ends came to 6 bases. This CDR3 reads CAISESPGYEQYF. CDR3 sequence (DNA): TGTGCCATCAGTGAGTCTCCAGGCTACGAGCAGTACTTC.

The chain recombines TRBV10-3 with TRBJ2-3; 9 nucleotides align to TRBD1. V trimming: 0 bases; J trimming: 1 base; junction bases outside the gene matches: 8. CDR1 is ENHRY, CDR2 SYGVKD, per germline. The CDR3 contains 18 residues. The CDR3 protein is CAISESIPGTGRTDTQYF. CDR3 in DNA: TGTGCCATCAGTGAGTCGATCCCCGGGACAGGGCGCACAGATACGCAGTATTTT.

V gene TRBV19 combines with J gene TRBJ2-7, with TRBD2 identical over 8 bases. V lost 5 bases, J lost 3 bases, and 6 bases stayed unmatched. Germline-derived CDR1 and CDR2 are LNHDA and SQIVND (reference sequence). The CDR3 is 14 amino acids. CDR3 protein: CASSGPGLVYEQYF. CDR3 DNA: TGTGCCAGTAGTGGGCCGGGACTAGTCTACGAGCAGTACTTC. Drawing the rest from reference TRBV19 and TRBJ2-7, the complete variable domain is DGGITQSPKYLFRKEGQNVTLSCEQNLNHDAMYWYRQDPGQGLRLIYYSQIVNDFQKGDIAEGYSVSREKKESFPLTVTSAQKNPTAFYLCASSGPGLVYEQYFGPGTRLTVT.

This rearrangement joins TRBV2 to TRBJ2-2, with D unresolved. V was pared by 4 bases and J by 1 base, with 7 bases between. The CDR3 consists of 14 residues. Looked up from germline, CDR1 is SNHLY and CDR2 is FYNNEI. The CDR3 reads CASSGRRNTGELFF. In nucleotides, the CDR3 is TGTGCCAGCAGTGGTAGGAGGAACACCGGGGAGCTGTTTTTT. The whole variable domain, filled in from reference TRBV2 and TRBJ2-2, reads EPEVTQTPSHQVTQMGQEVILRCVPISNHLYFYWYRQILGQKVEFLVSFYNNEISEKSEIFDDQFSVERPDGSNFTLKIRSTKLEDSAMYFCASSGRRNTGELFFGEGSRLTVL.

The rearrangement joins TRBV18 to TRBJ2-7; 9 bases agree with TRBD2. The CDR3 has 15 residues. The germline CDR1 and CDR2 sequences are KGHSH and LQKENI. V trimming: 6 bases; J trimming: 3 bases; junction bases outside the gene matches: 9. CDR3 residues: CASSFGRGGLYEQYF. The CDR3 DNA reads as TGTGCCAGCTCCTTCGGGCGGGGGGGTCTCTACGAGCAGTACTTC.

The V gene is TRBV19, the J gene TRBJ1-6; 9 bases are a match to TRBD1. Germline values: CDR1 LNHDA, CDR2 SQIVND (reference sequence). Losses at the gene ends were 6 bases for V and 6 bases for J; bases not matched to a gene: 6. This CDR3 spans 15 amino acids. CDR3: CASRLDRGSNSPLHF. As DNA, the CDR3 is TGTGCCAGTAGGTTGGACAGGGGCTCTAATTCACCCCTCCACTTT.

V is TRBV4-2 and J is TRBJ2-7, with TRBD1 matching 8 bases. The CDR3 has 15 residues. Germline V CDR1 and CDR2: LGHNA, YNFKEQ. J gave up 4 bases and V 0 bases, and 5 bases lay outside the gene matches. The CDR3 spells CASSQDPTGAYEQYF. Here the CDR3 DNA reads TGTGCCAGCAGCCAAGACCCGACAGGGGCATACGAGCAGTACTTC.

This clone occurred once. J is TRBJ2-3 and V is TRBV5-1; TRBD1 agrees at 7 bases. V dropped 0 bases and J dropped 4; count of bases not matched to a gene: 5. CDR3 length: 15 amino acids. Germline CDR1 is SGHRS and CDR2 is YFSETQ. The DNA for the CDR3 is TGCGCCAGCAGCTTGGAAAACAGGGGCCCAGATACGCAGTATTTT. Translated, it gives CASSLENRGPDTQYF.

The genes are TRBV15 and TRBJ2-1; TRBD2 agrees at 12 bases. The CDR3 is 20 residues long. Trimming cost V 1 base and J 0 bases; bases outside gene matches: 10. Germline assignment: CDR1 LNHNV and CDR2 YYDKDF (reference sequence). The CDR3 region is CATSRGRGLAGRSSYNEQFF. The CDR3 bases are TGTGCCACCAGCAGAGGACGGGGACTAGCGGGCCGGAGCTCCTACAATGAGCAGTTCTTC.

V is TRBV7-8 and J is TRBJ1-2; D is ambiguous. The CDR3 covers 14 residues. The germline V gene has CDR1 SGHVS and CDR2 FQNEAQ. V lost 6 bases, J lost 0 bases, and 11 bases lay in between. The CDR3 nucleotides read TGTGCCAGCAGGCCCAACGTAGCTAACTATGGCTACACCTTC. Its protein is CASRPNVANYGYTF. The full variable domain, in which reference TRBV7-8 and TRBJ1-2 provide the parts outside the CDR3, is GAGVSQSPRYKVAKRGQDVALRCDPISGHVSLFWYQQALGQGPEFLTYFQNEAQLDKSGLPSDRFFAERPEGSVSTLKIQRTQQEDSAVYLCASRPNVANYGYTFGSGTRLTVV.

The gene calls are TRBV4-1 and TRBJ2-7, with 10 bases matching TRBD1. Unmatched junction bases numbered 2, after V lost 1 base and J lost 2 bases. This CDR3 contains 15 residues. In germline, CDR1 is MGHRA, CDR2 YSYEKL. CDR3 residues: CASSQGTGGTYEQYF. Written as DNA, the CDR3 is TGCGCCAGCAGCCAAGGGACAGGGGGAACCTACGAGCAGTACTTC.

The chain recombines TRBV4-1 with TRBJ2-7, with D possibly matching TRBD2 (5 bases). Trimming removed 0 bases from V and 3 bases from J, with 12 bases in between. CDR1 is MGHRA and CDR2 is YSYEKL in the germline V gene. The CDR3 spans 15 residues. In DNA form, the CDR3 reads TGCGCCAGCAGCCAAGAGGAGGTCGGAATCTACGAGCAGTACTTC. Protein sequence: CASSQEEVGIYEQYF.

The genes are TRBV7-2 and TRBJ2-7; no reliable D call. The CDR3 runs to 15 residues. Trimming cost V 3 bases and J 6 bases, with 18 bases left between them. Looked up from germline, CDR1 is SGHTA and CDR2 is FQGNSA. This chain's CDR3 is CASSFSRVEGSEQYF. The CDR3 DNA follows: TGTGCCAGCAGCTTCAGCCGGGTTGAAGGAAGCGAGCAGTACTTC.

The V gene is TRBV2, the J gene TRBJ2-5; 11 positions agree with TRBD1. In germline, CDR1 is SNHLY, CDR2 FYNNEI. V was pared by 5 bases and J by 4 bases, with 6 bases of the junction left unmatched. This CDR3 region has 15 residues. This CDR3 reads CASSLLGQGGETQYF. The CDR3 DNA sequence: TGTGCCAGCAGTTTATTGGGACAGGGGGGAGAGACCCAGTACTTC.

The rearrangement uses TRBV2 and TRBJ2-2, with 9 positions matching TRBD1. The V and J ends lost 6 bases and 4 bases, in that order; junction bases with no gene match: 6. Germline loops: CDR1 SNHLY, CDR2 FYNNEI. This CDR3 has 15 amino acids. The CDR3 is CASRDGTGPTGELFF. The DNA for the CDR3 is TGTGCCAGCAGAGATGGGACAGGGCCCACCGGGGAGCTGTTTTTT.